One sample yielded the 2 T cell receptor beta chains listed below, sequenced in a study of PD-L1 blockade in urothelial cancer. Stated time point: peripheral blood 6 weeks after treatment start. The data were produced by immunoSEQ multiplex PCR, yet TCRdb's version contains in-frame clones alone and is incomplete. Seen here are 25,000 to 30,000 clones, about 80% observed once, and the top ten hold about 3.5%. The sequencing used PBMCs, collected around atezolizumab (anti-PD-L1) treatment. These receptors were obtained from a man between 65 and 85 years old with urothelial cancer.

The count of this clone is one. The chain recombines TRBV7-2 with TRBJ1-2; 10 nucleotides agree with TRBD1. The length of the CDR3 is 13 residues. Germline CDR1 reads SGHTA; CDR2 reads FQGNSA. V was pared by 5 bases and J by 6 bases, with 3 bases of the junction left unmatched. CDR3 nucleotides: TGTGCCAGCAGCCTCGGACAGGGGGATGGCTACACCTTC. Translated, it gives CASSLGQGDGYTF. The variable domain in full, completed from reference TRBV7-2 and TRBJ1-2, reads GAGVSQSPSNKVTEKGKDVELRCDPISGHTALYWYRQSLGQGLEFLIYFQGNSAPDKSGLPSDRFSAERTGGSVSTLTIQRTQQEDSAVYLCASSLGQGDGYTFGSGTRLTVV.

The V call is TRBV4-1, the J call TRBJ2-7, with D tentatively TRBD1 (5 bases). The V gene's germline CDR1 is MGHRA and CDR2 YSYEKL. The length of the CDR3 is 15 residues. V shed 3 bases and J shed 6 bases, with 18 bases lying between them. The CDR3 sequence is CASSHPFQGVPEQYF. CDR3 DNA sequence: TGCGCCAGCAGCCACCCCTTTCAGGGTGTTCCCGAGCAGTACTTC.